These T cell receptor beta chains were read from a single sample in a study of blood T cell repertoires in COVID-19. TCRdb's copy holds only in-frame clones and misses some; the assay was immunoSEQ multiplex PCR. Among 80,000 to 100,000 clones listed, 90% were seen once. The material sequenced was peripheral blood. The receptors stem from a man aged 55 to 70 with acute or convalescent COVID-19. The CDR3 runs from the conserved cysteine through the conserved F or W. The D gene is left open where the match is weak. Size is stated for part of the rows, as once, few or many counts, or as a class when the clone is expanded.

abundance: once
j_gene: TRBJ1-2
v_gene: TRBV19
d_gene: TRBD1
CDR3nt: TGTGCCAGTAGTATTGCGACAGGGGTCTATGGCTACACCTTC
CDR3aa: CASSIATGVYGYTF

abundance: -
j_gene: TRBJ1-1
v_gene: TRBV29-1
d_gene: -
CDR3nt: TGCAGCGTTGGGTCAGGCCCCCGGTCCACCGAAGCTTTCTTT
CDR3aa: CSVGSGPRSTEAFF

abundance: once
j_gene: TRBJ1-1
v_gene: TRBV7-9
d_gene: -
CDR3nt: TGTGCCAGCGACTCATCGGGGGGATGGAACACTGAAGCTTTCTTT
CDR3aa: CASDSSGGWNTEAFF

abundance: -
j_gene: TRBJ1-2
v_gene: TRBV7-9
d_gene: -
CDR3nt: TGTGCCAGCAGCTCGCCAAGGGGGAAGGGCTATGGCTACACCTTC
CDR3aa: CASSSPRGKGYGYTF

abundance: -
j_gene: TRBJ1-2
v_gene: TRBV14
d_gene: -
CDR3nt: TGTGCCAGCAGCCCGGGAATATCCTATGGCTACACCTTC
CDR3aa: CASSPGISYGYTF

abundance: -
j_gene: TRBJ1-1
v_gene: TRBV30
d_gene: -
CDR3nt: TGTGCCTGGAGCTACCACGCCGGGGAATACACTGAAGCTTTCTTT
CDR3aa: CAWSYHAGEYTEAFF

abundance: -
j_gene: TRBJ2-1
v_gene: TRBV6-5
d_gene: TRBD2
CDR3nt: TGTGCCAGCAGCACTAGCGGGGGGGCCCGGTATGAGCAGTTCTTC
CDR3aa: CASSTSGGARYEQFF

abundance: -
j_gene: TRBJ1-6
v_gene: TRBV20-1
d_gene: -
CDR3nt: TGCAGTGCTATTGAGGTCGGGGGGACGTATAATTCACCCCTCCACTTT
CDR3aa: CSAIEVGGTYNSPLHF

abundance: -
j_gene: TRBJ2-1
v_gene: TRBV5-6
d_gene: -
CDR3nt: TGTGCCAGCACCCAGGGGTCCCAGTCGCAGTTCTTC
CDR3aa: CASTQGSQSQFF

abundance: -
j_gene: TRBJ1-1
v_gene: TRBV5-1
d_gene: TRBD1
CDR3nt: TGCGCCAGCAGCGGACAGGGGGCGGGAACTGAAGCTTTCTTT
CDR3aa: CASSGQGAGTEAFF

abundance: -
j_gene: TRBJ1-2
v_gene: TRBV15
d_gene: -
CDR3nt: TGTGCCACCAGCAGAGATTGGGAGGGAGGTGTGGGCTATGGCTACACCTTC
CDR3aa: CATSRDWEGGVGYGYTF

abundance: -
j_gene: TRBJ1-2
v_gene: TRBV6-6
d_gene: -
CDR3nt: TGTGCCAGCGGGGAGGGCACCTTC
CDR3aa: CASGEGTF

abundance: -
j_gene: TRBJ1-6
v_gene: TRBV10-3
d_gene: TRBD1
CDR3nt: TGTGCCATCAGCAAGAAGACAGGGCCCAATTCACCCCTCCACTTT
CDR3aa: CAISKKTGPNSPLHF

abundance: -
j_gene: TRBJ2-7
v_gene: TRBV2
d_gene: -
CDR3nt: TGTGCCAGCAGTGAGGCAGGGTACAGGTTATACGAGCAGTACTTC
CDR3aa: CASSEAGYRLYEQYF

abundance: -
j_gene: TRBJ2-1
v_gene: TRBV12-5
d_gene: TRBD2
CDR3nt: TGTGCTAGTTTTCGGACTAGCGGTATCCATGAGCAGTTCTTC
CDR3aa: CASFRTSGIHEQFF

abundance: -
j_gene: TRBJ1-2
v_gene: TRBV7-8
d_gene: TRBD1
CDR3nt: TGTGCCAGCAGCTGGATTCAGGGGGCTGAAGGCTACACCTTC
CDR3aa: CASSWIQGAEGYTF

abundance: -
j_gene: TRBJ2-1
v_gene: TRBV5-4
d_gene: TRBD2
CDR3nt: TGTGCCAGCAGCTTGTCTAGCGGGGGGTACAATGAGCAGTTCTTC
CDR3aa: CASSLSSGGYNEQFF

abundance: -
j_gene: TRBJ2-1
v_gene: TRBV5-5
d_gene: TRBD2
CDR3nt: TGTGCCAGCAGCTCACTAGCGGGGGGGCCTAATGAGCAGTTCTTC
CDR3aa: CASSSLAGGPNEQFF

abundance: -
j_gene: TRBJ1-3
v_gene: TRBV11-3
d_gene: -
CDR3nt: TGTGCCAGCAGCTTAGAATATGGAAACACCATATATTTT
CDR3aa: CASSLEYGNTIYF

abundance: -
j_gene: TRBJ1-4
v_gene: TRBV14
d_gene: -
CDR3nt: TGTGCCAGCAGACCCAATTTTGGAGGGGAAGTTGGAAAACTGTTTTTT
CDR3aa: CASRPNFGGEVGKLFF

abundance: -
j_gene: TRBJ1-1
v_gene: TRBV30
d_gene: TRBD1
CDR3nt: TGTGCCTGGAGTGCACGATCGACAGGGGTGATTACTAGATTGAACACTGAAGCTTTCTTT
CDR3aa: CAWSARSTGVITRLNTEAFF

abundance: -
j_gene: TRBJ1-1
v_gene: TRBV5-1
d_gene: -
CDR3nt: TGCGCCAGCAGCTTGGGACAGGCGATTCCTGAAGCTTTCTTT
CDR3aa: CASSLGQAIPEAFF

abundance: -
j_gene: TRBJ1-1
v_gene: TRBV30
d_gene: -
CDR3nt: TGTGCCTGGAGTCGGGGGGCGAGGGGGACTGAAGCTTTCTTT
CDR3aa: CAWSRGARGTEAFF

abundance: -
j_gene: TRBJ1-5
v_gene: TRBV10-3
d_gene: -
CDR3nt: TGTGCCATCAGTGAACAGGGTTTAGGTCAGCCCCAGCATTTT
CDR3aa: CAISEQGLGQPQHF

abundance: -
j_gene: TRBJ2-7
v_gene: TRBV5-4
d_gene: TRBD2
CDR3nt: TGTGCCAGCAGCCGAAATAGCGGGGGGGTCGGAGAGCAGTACTTC
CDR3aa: CASSRNSGGVGEQYF

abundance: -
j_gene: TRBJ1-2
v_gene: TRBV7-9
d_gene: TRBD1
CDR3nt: TGTGCCAGCAGCTTAGGACAGGGGGACACCTATGGCTACACCTTC
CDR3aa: CASSLGQGDTYGYTF

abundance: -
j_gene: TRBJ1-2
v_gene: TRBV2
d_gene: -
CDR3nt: TGTGCCAGCAAGAACAGGGATACCAACTATGGCTACACCTTC
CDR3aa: CASKNRDTNYGYTF

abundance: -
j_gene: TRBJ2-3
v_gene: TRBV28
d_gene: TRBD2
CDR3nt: TGTGCCAGCAGTATTAACGGACTAGACACAGATACGCAGTATTTT
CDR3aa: CASSINGLDTDTQYF

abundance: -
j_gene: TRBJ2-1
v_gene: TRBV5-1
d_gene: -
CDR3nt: TGCGCCAGCAGCCCGAACGGGGAAACCTACAATGAGCAGTTCTTC
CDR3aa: CASSPNGETYNEQFF

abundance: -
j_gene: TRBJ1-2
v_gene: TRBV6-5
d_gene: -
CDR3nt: TGTGCCAGCAGGACAGGACAAAGAGCTAACTATGGCTACACCTTC
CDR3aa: CASRTGQRANYGYTF

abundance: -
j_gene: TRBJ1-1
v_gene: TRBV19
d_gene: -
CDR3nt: TGTGCCTCCGCGGGGGGGATGAACACTGAAGCTTTCTTT
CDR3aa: CASAGGMNTEAFF

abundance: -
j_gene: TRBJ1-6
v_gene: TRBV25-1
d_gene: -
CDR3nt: TGTGCCAGCAGTGAAGGGCGGGGCAGCTTCAATTCACCCCTCCACTTT
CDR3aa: CASSEGRGSFNSPLHF

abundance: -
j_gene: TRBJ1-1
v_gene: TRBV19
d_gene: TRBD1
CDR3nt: TGTGCCAGTACCCCCGGACAGGGGGCCGGGTCGTACACTGAAGCTTTCTTT
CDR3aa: CASTPGQGAGSYTEAFF

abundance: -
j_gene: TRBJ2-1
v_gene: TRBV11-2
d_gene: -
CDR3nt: TGTGCCAGCAGCACGGCGACTAGGAGCGAGCAGTTCTTC
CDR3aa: CASSTATRSEQFF

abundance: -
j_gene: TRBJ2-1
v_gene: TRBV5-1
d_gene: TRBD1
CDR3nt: TGCGCCAGCAGCTTAAGGTTTTTAGGACAGGGGGACGGGGATGAGCAGTTCTTC
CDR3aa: CASSLRFLGQGDGDEQFF

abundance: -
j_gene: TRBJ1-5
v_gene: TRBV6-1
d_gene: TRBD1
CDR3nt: TGTGCCAGCAGTGAAATAGGGACAGGTCGGAATCAGCCCCAGCATTTT
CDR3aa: CASSEIGTGRNQPQHF

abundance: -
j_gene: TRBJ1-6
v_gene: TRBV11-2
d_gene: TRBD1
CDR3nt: TGTGCCAGCAGCCGGACAGGAAATTCACCCCTCCACTTT
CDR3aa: CASSRTGNSPLHF

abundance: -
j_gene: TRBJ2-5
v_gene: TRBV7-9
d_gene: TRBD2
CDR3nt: TGTGCCAGCAGCTCCTCCCGACTAGCGGAAGAGACCCAGTACTTC
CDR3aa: CASSSSRLAEETQYF

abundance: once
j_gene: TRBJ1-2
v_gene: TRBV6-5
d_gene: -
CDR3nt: TGTGCCAGCAGACCAGACGGGAACTATGGCTACACCTTC
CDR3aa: CASRPDGNYGYTF